Each of the 20 T cell receptor beta chains below was sequenced from the same sample in a study of CD8 T cells in ankylosing spondylitis (dated 2017 in TCRdb). Libraries were made using 5' RACE. Sequencing was performed on an Illumina HiSeq 2500. TCRdb redid the processing of the public reads, applying fastp at Q25 and MiXCR, and retained in-frame beta chains. One record per CDR3 amino acid sequence lists the most common genes and DNA. The sample table lists about 39,000 distinct CDR3 sequences, roughly 3% of them with a count of one. The leading ten clones occupy approximately 2.9% of the sample. Sequenced input: blood, either unsorted or a sorted T cell fraction (not recorded which). All receptors derive from a male donor with ankylosing spondylitis or in good health (not recorded which).

This clonotype was detected ten times or more. The rearrangement links TRBV9 to TRBJ2-5; 10 bases align to TRBD2. The germline gives CDR1 SGDLS, CDR2 YYNGEE. There are 15 residues in the CDR3. The ends lost 0 bases at V and 5 bases at J; junction bases unmatched: 4. The CDR3 region is CASSVALAGVETQYF. As DNA, the CDR3 is TGTGCCAGCAGCGTAGCCCTAGCGGGGGTGGAGACCCAGTACTTC. The full variable domain, rest sourced from reference TRBV9 and TRBJ2-5, is DSGVTQTPKHLITATGQRVTLRCSPRSGDLSVYWYQQSLDQGLQFLIQYYNGEERAKGNILERFSAQQFPDLHSELNLSSLELGDSALYFCASSVALAGVETQYFGPGTRLLVL.

This clonotype has a count of ten or more. This rearrangement joins TRBV9 to TRBJ2-2; D is possibly TRBD1 (6 bases). The germline V gene encodes CDR1 SGDLS and CDR2 YYNGEE. This CDR3 has 12 amino acids. Trimming removed 4 bases from V and 11 bases from J, with 12 bases in between. The CDR3 region is CASSPADRELFF. The DNA of the CDR3 is TGTGCCAGCAGCCCAGCGGACAGAGAGCTGTTTTTT.

This clonotype was seen repeatedly, ten times or more. The V and J genes are TRBV12-5 and TRBJ2-7; D is uncertain. V lost 1 base and J lost 2, with 12 bases in between. There are 15 residues in the CDR3. The V gene's germline CDR1 is LGHNT and CDR2 FRNRAP. Here the CDR3 reads CASGLDIRSPYEQYV. The CDR3 DNA sequence: TGTGCTAGTGGTTTGGACATAAGATCTCCCTACGAGCAGTACGTC.

This clonotype was counted many times. The V call is TRBV9, the J call TRBJ2-1; 11 bases are shared with TRBD2. Germline V gene lookup returns CDR1 SGDLS and CDR2 YYNGEE. This CDR3 has 16 amino acids. V lost 1 base, J lost 2 bases, and 2 bases stayed unmatched. DNA of the CDR3: TGTGCCAGCAGCGTATTAGCGGGAGGGACCTACAATGAGCAGTTCTTC. This translates into CASSVLAGGTYNEQFF.

There are many counts of this clonotype. This chain links TRBV9 with TRBJ2-3; D perhaps matches TRBD2 (6 bases). V was trimmed by 0 bases and J by 0 bases, leaving 11 bases between them. The germline gives CDR1 SGDLS, CDR2 YYNGEE. The CDR3 is 16 amino acids. CDR3 protein: CASSVAVAASTDTQYF. The CDR3 nucleotides read TGTGCCAGCAGCGTAGCCGTAGCGGCTAGCACAGATACGCAGTATTTT.

This clonotype was seen at least ten times. V and J are TRBV9 and TRBJ2-5; D is ambiguous. Germline V gene sequence: CDR1 SGDLS, CDR2 YYNGEE. The CDR3 has 15 residues. Deletions cut 0 bases from V and 0 bases from J, with 9 bases between. The CDR3, as DNA: TGTGCCAGCAGCGTAGCCGGCGGTAACCAAGAGACCCAGTACTTC. This translates into CASSVAGGNQETQYF.

This clonotype was seen at least ten times. The chain recombines TRBV9 with TRBJ1-2; D remains unclear. Germline V gene lookup returns CDR1 SGDLS and CDR2 YYNGEE. This CDR3 region has 15 residues. Between the trimmed V and J ends, which lost 0 bases and 5 bases, there was a span of 14 bases. The CDR3 is CASSVEERRLYGYTF. CDR3 bases: TGTGCCAGCAGCGTAGAAGAGAGGAGACTTTATGGCTACACCTTC.

There are a few counts of this clonotype. The V call is TRBV9, the J call TRBJ2-1; possible D gene TRBD2, 6 bases. V was clipped by 4 bases and J by 3 bases, with 14 bases between them. CDR3 length equals 15 residues. Germline V CDR1 and CDR2: SGDLS, YYNGEE. The CDR3 DNA reads TGTGCCAGCAGCTCCTGGGGGGTGGTCTACAATGAGCAGTTCTTC. It yields the protein CASSSWGVVYNEQFF.

This clonotype was observed at least ten times. The chain employs TRBV9 and TRBJ2-1; D is uncertain. This CDR3 spans 16 amino acids. Germline V gene lookup returns CDR1 SGDLS and CDR2 YYNGEE. V gave up 3 bases and J gave up 0 bases, with 13 bases separating them. The DNA of the CDR3 is TGTGCCAGCAGCGGAGCCGACTCCAGCTCCTACAATGAGCAGTTCTTC. Translation: CASSGADSSSYNEQFF.

This clonotype was counted at least ten times. The chain employs TRBV9 and TRBJ2-5; D call uncertain. This CDR3 comprises 13 residues. Germline V gene sequence: CDR1 SGDLS, CDR2 YYNGEE. Trimming took 2 bases from V and 5 from J, leaving 10 bases between them. This CDR3 reads CASSVGGVETQYF. The CDR3 coding sequence is TGTGCCAGCAGCGTTGGTGGCGTGGAGACCCAGTACTTC.

At least ten counts were recorded for this clonotype. This chain joins TRBV9 and TRBJ1-2, with a possible D match to TRBD1 (6 bases). CDR3 length equals 17 residues. Trimming shortened V by 7 bases and J by 8 bases, and 30 bases separated the two germline ends. Germline CDR1 reads SGDLS; CDR2 reads YYNGEE. CDR3 nucleotide sequence: TGTGCCAGCTCCTCAACTGGACAGACTATCACCTTGGAGGGCTACACCTTC. Its protein product is CASSSTGQTITLEGYTF.

This clonotype was detected many times. The chain links TRBV9 to TRBJ2-4; no definite D call. The CDR3 totals 17 residues. Trimming removed 0 bases from V and 0 bases from J, with 13 bases in between. CDR1 is SGDLS and CDR2 is YYNGEE in the germline V gene. Here the CDR3 DNA reads TGTGCCAGCAGCGTAGGGGTAGGCGCCCAAGCCAAAAACATTCAGTACTTC. As protein: CASSVGVGAQAKNIQYF.

At least ten counts were recorded for this clonotype. This chain links TRBV9 with TRBJ2-1, with 10 bases identical to TRBD2. CDR1 and CDR2 (germline): SGDLS, YYNGEE. V shed 2 bases and J 4 bases; nucleotides not matched to a gene: 9. This CDR3 contains 17 residues. CDR3 coding DNA: TGTGCCAGCAGCGTGGAAGCTAGCGGGGGTCTTTACAATGAGCAGTTCTTC. This gives the protein CASSVEASGGLYNEQFF.

This clonotype was observed many times. The chain carries TRBV9 and TRBJ2-3, with 11 nucleotides matching TRBD1. The V and J ends lost 3 bases and 6 bases, in that order; junction bases with no gene match: 3. Per the germline V gene, CDR1 is SGDLS and CDR2 is YYNGEE. The CDR3 covers 14 residues. CDR3: CASSAGQGVDTQYF. CDR3 bases: TGTGCCAGCAGCGCGGGACAGGGGGTCGATACGCAGTATTTT.

This clonotype was counted at least ten times. The chain recombines TRBV9 with TRBJ2-1; 12 nucleotides line up with TRBD2. Germline V gene data show CDR1 as SGDLS and CDR2 as YYNGEE. Germline trimming cut 0 bases from V and 5 bases from J; bases unmatched to any gene: 3. The CDR3 extends over 16 amino acids. This chain's CDR3 is CASSVELAGGNNEQFF. The CDR3 DNA reads TGTGCCAGCAGCGTAGAACTAGCGGGGGGAAACAATGAGCAGTTCTTC.

Within the sample, this clonotype is medium-sized. The rearrangement uses TRBV9 and TRBJ2-2, with D unresolved. V was shortened by 0 bases and J by 5 bases, with 2 bases between the two germline ends. The germline gives CDR1 SGDLS, CDR2 YYNGEE. The CDR3 loop spans 12 amino acids. CDR3: CASSVGTGELFF. CDR3 nucleotide sequence: TGTGCCAGCAGCGTAGGGACCGGGGAGCTGTTTTTT.

This clonotype was detected many times. The chain joins TRBV9 to TRBJ2-1, with D hard to call. V lost 4 bases and J lost 5, with 10 bases in between. From germline, CDR1 is SGDLS and CDR2 YYNGEE. CDR3 length: 13 residues. Written as DNA, the CDR3 is TGTGCCAGCAGCCCCCTTCCCGACAATGAGCAGTTCTTC. Translating it yields CASSPLPDNEQFF.

This clonotype is deemed medium-sized (0.01 to 0.1%). The chain combines TRBV14 with TRBJ2-2; TRBD1 might be the D (6 bases). The length of the CDR3 is 14 residues. Trimming shortened V by 7 bases and J by 4 bases, and 13 bases separated the two germline ends. Germline V lookup: CDR1 SGHDN, CDR2 FVKESK. CDR3 in amino acids: CASNHRVITGELFF. CDR3 nucleotides: TGTGCCAGCAATCACAGGGTTATCACCGGGGAGCTGTTTTTT.

This clonotype was counted many times. J is TRBJ1-2 and V is TRBV9, with 9 bases fitting TRBD1. CDR1 is SGDLS and CDR2 is YYNGEE in the germline V gene. After removal of 3 bases from V and 7 bases from J, the junction contained 4 bases not matched to a gene. The CDR3 is 13 amino acids. CDR3 amino acids: CASSERTGVGYTF. CDR3 DNA: TGTGCCAGCAGCGAAAGGACAGGGGTTGGCTACACCTTC.

There are many counts of this clonotype. This chain connects TRBV9 to TRBJ2-2; tentative D call: TRBD2 (6 bases). V lost 0 bases to trimming and J lost 8 bases, with 14 bases between them. The CDR3 totals 15 residues. Looked up from germline, CDR1 is SGDLS and CDR2 is YYNGEE. For the CDR3, the DNA is TGTGCCAGCAGCGTAGAGGTAGCGGCAAGGGGGGAGCTGTTTTTT. Protein sequence: CASSVEVAARGELFF. Drawing the rest from reference TRBV9 and TRBJ2-2, the complete variable domain is DSGVTQTPKHLITATGQRVTLRCSPRSGDLSVYWYQQSLDQGLQFLIQYYNGEERAKGNILERFSAQQFPDLHSELNLSSLELGDSALYFCASSVEVAARGELFFGEGSRLTVL.